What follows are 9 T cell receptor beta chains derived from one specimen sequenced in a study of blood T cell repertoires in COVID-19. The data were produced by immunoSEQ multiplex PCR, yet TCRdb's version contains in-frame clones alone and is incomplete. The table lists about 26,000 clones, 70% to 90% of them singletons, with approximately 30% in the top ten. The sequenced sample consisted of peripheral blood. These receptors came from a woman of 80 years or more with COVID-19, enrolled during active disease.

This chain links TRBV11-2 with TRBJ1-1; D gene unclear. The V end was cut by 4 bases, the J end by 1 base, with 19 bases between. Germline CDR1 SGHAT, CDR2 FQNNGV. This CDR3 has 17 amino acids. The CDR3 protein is CASSSNLRGGRNTEAFF. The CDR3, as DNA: TGTGCCAGCAGCTCGAACCTCCGTGGAGGGAGGAACACTGAAGCTTTCTTT.

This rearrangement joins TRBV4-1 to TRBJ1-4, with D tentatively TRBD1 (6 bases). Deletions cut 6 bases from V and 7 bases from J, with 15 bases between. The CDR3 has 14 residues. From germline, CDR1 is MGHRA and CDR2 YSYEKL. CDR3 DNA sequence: TGCGCCAGCAGGCGGGGGGGGCTTGGTGAAAAACTGTTTTTT. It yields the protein CASRRGGLGEKLFF.

The CDR3 coding sequence is TGTGCCAGCAGCCAGTACGGGACTGAAGCTTTCTTT. It specifies CASSQYGTEAFF. The chain uses TRBV7-9 and TRBJ1-1; D remains unclear. Trimming pared 5 bases from V and 5 bases from J, leaving 9 bases between. Germline CDR1 reads SEHNR; CDR2 reads FQNEAQ (reference sequence). CDR3 size: 12 residues.

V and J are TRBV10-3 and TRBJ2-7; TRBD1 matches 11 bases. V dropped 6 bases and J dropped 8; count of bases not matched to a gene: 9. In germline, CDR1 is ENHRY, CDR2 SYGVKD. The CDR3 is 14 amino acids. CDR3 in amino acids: CAIRLPGQGDKQYF. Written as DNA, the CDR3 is TGTGCCATCAGACTACCGGGACAGGGGGACAAGCAGTACTTC.

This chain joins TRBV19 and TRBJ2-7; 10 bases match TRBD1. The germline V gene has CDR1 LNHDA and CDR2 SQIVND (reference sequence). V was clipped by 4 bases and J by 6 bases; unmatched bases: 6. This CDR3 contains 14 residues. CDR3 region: CASSTDRGRREQYF. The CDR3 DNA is TGTGCCAGTAGTACCGACAGGGGGCGGCGCGAGCAGTACTTC.

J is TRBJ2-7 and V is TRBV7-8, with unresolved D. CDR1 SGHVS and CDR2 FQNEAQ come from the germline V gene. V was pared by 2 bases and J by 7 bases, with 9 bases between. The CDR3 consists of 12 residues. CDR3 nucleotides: TGTGCCAGCAGCTTATCCCTCAGTGAGCAGTACTTC. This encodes CASSLSLSEQYF.

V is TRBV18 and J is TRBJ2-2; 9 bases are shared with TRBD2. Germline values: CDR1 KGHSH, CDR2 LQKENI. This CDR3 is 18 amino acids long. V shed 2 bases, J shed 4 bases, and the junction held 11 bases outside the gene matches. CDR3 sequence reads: CASSPGGGASRGTGELFF. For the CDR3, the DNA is TGTGCCAGCTCACCAGGCGGGGGGGCCTCGCGTGGCACCGGGGAGCTGTTTTTT.

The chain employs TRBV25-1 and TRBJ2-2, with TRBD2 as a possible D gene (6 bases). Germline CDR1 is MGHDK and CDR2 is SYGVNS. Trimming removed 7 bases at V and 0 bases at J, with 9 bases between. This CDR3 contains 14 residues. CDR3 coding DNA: TGTGCCAGCACGCGGGGATCGAACACCGGGGAGCTGTTTTTT. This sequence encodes CASTRGSNTGELFF.

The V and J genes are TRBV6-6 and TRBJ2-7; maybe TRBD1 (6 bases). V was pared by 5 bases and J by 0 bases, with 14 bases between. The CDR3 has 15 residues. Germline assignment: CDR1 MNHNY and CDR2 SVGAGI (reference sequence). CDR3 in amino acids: CASSVSRQVSYEQYF. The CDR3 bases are TGTGCCAGCAGTGTATCCCGACAGGTCTCCTACGAGCAGTACTTC.